Below are 18 T cell receptor beta chains sequenced from a single sample in a study of patients and donors after allogeneic stem cell transplantation (dated by TCRdb to between 2020 and 2021). Receptors were amplified or captured by RT-PCR. Sequencing relied on a NextSeq 550. TCRdb itself trimmed the public reads at Q25 with fastp, ran MiXCR and retained productive beta chains. Rows with a matching CDR3 protein are joined into one entry that keeps the most common DNA and genes. The sample has about 74,000 distinct CDR3 sequences on record, more than 20% of them singletons. The ten largest clones capture roughly 29% of the sample. The sample taken for sequencing was blood, either unsorted or a sorted T cell fraction (not recorded which). Source of these receptors: a human donor who was either an allogeneic HSCT recipient or a stem cell or donor lymphocyte infusion donor (not recorded which). It is not recorded whose cells these are; they may come from a transplant donor.

The sample holds a few counts of this clonotype. CDR3 bases: TGCAGCGTTCTCAGGATCGGGAGCACTGAAGCTTTCTTT. This sequence encodes CSVLRIGSTEAFF. This chain joins TRBV29-1 and TRBJ1-1; D remains unclear. Germline V gene data show CDR1 as SQVTM and CDR2 as ANQGSEA. V was pared by 5 bases and J by 4 bases, with 14 bases between. The CDR3 loop spans 13 amino acids.

The chain combines TRBV7-2 with TRBJ1-2, with TRBD1 matching over 9 bases. The germline V gene encodes CDR1 SGHTA and CDR2 FQGNSA. This CDR3 has 14 residues. With V trimmed by 6 bases and J by 5 bases, 7 bases remained unmatched. CDR3 region: CASSPGTGLYGYTF. In DNA, the CDR3 is TGTGCCAGCAGTCCCGGGACAGGGTTGTATGGCTACACCTTC. The full variable domain, in which reference TRBV7-2 and TRBJ1-2 provide the parts outside the CDR3, is GAGVSQSPSNKVTEKGKDVELRCDPISGHTALYWYRQSLGQGLEFLIYFQGNSAPDKSGLPSDRFSAERTGGSVSTLTIQRTQQEDSAVYLCASSPGTGLYGYTFGSGTRLTVV.

In DNA, the CDR3 is TGTGCCAGCAGTTACGGACAGGACAACACGGATACGCAGTATTTT. Amino acid sequence: CASSYGQDNTDTQYF. This rearrangement joins TRBV6-5 to TRBJ2-3, with 7 bases identical to TRBD1. Germline V lookup: CDR1 MNHEY, CDR2 SVGAGI. The CDR3 is 15 amino acids. Trimming at V came to 2 bases and at J to 6 bases, leaving 8 bases not matched to a gene.

J is TRBJ1-2 and V is TRBV28, with D hard to call. Trimming stripped 2 bases from V and 0 bases from J, with 13 bases between. This CDR3 contains 16 residues. CDR1 and CDR2 (germline): MDHEN, SYDVKM. CDR3 region: CASSLIQPPANYGYTF. The DNA of the CDR3 is TGTGCCAGCAGTTTAATACAGCCCCCAGCTAACTATGGCTACACCTTC.

This clonotype was seen only a few times. J is TRBJ2-7 and V is TRBV18, with 7 nucleotides matching TRBD2. V gave up 2 bases and J gave up 0 bases; unmatched junction bases: 7. The length of the CDR3 is 16 residues. Per germline, CDR1 KGHSH and CDR2 LQKENI. DNA for the CDR3: TGTGCCAGCTCACCATTCGCGGGGGAGACCTCCTACGAGCAGTACTTC. Translation gives CASSPFAGETSYEQYF.

The chain has TRBV7-2 and TRBJ1-1; 9 bases fit TRBD1. The CDR3 is made up of 15 amino acids. V shed 5 bases, J shed 11 bases, and the junction held 15 bases outside the gene matches. The germline gives CDR1 SGHTA, CDR2 FQGNSA. The CDR3 nucleotides read TGTGCCAGCAGCACAGTCCCGGGACAGGGTTTGCGTGCTTTCTTT. The encoded protein is CASSTVPGQGLRAFF.

This clonotype appeared a few times. The chain recombines TRBV7-2 with TRBJ2-3; D unresolved. V was pared by 3 bases and J by 6 bases, with 7 bases between. In germline, CDR1 is SGHTA, CDR2 FQGNSA. The CDR3 extends over 12 amino acids. This CDR3 reads CASSFGRDTQYF. CDR3 sequence (DNA): TGTGCCAGCAGCTTCGGGCGGGATACGCAGTATTTT. The full variable domain, completed using reference TRBV7-2 and TRBJ2-3, is GAGVSQSPSNKVTEKGKDVELRCDPISGHTALYWYRQSLGQGLEFLIYFQGNSAPDKSGLPSDRFSAERTGGSVSTLTIQRTQQEDSAVYLCASSFGRDTQYFGPGTRLTVL.

V and J are TRBV20-1 and TRBJ1-1; the D is unclear. Per the germline V gene, CDR1 is DFQATT and CDR2 is SNEGSKA (reference sequence). This CDR3 region has 13 residues. V lost 3 bases and J lost 3, with 11 bases in between. The DNA for the CDR3 is TGCAGTGCTAGGGCAATAGGGTACACTGAAGCTTTCTTT. This codes for CSARAIGYTEAFF.

A few counts support this clonotype. The CDR3 region has the DNA TGTGCCAGCAGCTTAGGGGCCCGGGGGGAAGAGCAGTTCTTC. Amino acids: CASSLGARGEEQFF. This chain links TRBV11-2 with TRBJ2-1; 7 bases align to TRBD2. Germline CDR1 reads SGHAT; CDR2 reads FQNNGV. With 1 base clipped from V and 10 bases from J, the junction kept 7 bases outside the gene matches. The CDR3 totals 14 residues. The variable domain in full, with the rest retrieved from reference TRBV11-2 and TRBJ2-1, is EAGVAQSPRYKIIEKRQSVAFWCNPISGHATLYWYQQILGQGPKLLIQFQNNGVVDDSQLPKDRFSAERLKGVDSTLKIQPAKLEDSAVYLCASSLGARGEEQFFGPGTRLTVL.

This clonotype showed up just a few times. The gene calls are TRBV5-1 and TRBJ2-1, with 11 bases that match TRBD2. CDR3 size: 17 residues. V was clipped by 4 bases and J by 3 bases; unmatched bases: 9. In germline, CDR1 is SGHRS, CDR2 YFSETQ. The CDR3 loop is CASSPGVAGGYYNEQFF. DNA for the CDR3: TGCGCCAGCAGCCCAGGGGTAGCGGGAGGGTACTACAATGAGCAGTTCTTC. The entire variable domain, with the rest obtained from reference TRBV5-1 and TRBJ2-1, is as follows: KAGVTQTPRYLIKTRGQQVTLSCSPISGHRSVSWYQQTPGQGLQFLFEYFSETQRNKGNFPGRFSGRQFSNSRSEMNVSTLELGDSALYLCASSPGVAGGYYNEQFFGPGTRLTVL.

The chain couples TRBV9 to TRBJ1-3; D perhaps matches TRBD1 (6 bases). V was pared by 3 bases and J by 3 bases, with 10 bases between. The CDR3 totals 14 residues. Germline CDR1 is SGDLS and CDR2 is YYNGEE. CDR3 coding DNA: TGTGCCAGCAGCGCGGGACAAGTTGGAAACACCATATATTTT. Translating it yields CASSAGQVGNTIYF.

DNA for the CDR3: TGCGCCAGCAGCTTGGGAAACAGGGGGTTGGGCTATGGCTACACCTTC. It specifies CASSLGNRGLGYGYTF. The V gene is TRBV5-1, the J gene TRBJ1-2; 8 positions agree with TRBD1. Losses at the gene ends were 0 bases for V and 4 bases for J; bases not matched to a gene: 8. This CDR3 has 16 residues. Germline CDR1 SGHRS, CDR2 YFSETQ.

The genes are TRBV9 and TRBJ2-1; TRBD2 aligns across 8 bases. CDR3 length: 16 residues. The germline V gene has CDR1 SGDLS and CDR2 YYNGEE. The ends lost 0 bases at V and 6 bases at J; junction bases unmatched: 8. The CDR3 spells CASSVDGSGASNEQFF. The CDR3 DNA sequence: TGTGCCAGCAGCGTAGATGGTAGCGGGGCCTCCAATGAGCAGTTCTTC.

This clonotype was seen more than once but under ten times. The chain combines TRBV29-1 with TRBJ2-7; 8 bases are shared with TRBD1. The V and J ends lost 6 bases and 6 bases, in that order; junction bases with no gene match: 7. The CDR3 extends over 12 amino acids. In germline, CDR1 is SQVTM, CDR2 ANQGSEA. The CDR3 here is CSVEDRDGEQYF. The CDR3 nucleotides are TGCAGCGTCGAGGACAGGGATGGCGAGCAGTACTTC.

The chain uses TRBV7-9 and TRBJ1-3; the D is unclear. The CDR3 loop spans 18 amino acids. Trimming left V 2 bases short and J 0 bases short, with 17 bases between. The V gene's germline CDR1 is SEHNR and CDR2 FQNEAQ (reference sequence). CDR3 amino acids: CASSLCEGIPCSGNTIYF. DNA of the CDR3: TGTGCCAGCAGCTTATGCGAAGGGATCCCTTGCTCTGGAAACACCATATATTTT.

This clonotype was observed a single time. The J gene is TRBJ2-7, the V gene TRBV6-2 or TRBV6-3; 7 nucleotides align to TRBD2. V dropped 2 bases and J dropped 4; count of bases not matched to a gene: 8. CDR1 MNHEY and CDR2 SVGEGT come from the germline V gene. CDR3 length: 15 amino acids. The CDR3 nucleotides read TGTGCCAGCAGTTACGGCGGGAGCTACGGTTACGAGCAGTACTTC. This encodes CASSYGGSYGYEQYF.

This sequence joins TRBV29-1 and TRBJ1-2; D is possibly TRBD1 (5 bases). Germline lookup yields CDR1 SQVTM and CDR2 ANQGSEA. This CDR3 has 13 residues. Trimming removed 7 bases at V and 4 bases at J, with 16 bases between. Here the CDR3 reads CSAEGQGIYGYTF. In DNA, the CDR3 is TGCAGCGCCGAAGGCCAGGGAATCTATGGCTACACCTTC.

The table lists this clonotype with a few counts. The chain employs TRBV5-4 and TRBJ2-3; 7 bases match TRBD2. The CDR3 runs 16 residues. V lost 0 bases and J lost 0; bases outside the gene matches: 4. Germline V CDR1 and CDR2: SGHNT, YYREEE (reference sequence). CDR3 region: CASSLASGGSTDTQYF. The CDR3 DNA reads TGTGCCAGCAGCTTGGCTAGCGGAGGGAGCACAGATACGCAGTATTTT.